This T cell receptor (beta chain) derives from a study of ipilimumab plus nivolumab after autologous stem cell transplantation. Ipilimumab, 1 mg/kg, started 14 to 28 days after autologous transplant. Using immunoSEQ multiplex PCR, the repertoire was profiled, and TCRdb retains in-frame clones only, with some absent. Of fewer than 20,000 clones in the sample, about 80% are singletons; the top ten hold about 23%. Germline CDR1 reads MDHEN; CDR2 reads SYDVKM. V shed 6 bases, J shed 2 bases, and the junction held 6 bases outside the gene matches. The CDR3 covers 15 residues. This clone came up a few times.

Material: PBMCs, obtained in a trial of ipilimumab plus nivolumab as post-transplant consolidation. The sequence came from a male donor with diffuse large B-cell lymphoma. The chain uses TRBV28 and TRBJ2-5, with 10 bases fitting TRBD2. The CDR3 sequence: CASRVLAGVQETQYF. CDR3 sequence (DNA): TGTGCCAGCAGAGTCCTAGCGGGGGTACAAGAGACCCAGTACTTC.